The 3 T cell receptor beta chains below were found in one sample sequenced in a study of molecular identifiers for immune sequencing clone quantification. MiXCR, applied by TCRdb to the PCR reads, yields one record per CDR3 protein. The data show about 330,000 distinct CDR3 sequences, roughly a quarter seen once. The sample was naive CD8+ T cells from blood, with Jurkat cell RNA spiked in. Stated subset: FACS-sorted CD8+CD4-CCR7+CD45RA+ naive T cells. Receptor source: a human donor in good health. Some libraries in this study had Jurkat cell RNA spiked in.

This clonotype showed up just a few times. The rearrangement links TRBV6-2 or TRBV6-3 to TRBJ1-5; TRBD1 matches 12 bases. This CDR3 is 17 amino acids long. Losses at the gene ends were 6 bases for V and 5 bases for J; bases not matched to a gene: 11. Germline V gene sequence: CDR1 MNHEY, CDR2 SVGEGT. The CDR3 bases are TGTGCCAGCAGCTACAATACCGGGACAGGGGGCCATCAGCCCCAGCATTTT. Its translation is CASSYNTGTGGHQPQHF.

The V call is TRBV3-1, the J call TRBJ2-5; D unclear. CDR1 LGHDT and CDR2 YNNKEL come from the germline V gene (reference sequence). Trimming pared 0 bases from V and 0 bases from J, leaving 5 bases between. The CDR3 extends over 14 amino acids. This CDR3 is CASSQEVYQETQYF. As DNA, the CDR3 is TGTGCCAGCAGCCAAGAGGTATACCAAGAGACCCAGTACTTC.

This clonotype has more than one count but fewer than ten. V is TRBV11-2 and J is TRBJ2-1; 9 bases are shared with TRBD2. J lost 9 bases, V lost 5 bases, and 23 bases had no gene match. Germline lookup yields CDR1 SGHAT and CDR2 FQNNGV. This CDR3 region has 19 residues. The CDR3 sequence is CASSHGTSSGKGGGVEQFF. The CDR3 DNA reads TGTGCCAGCAGCCACGGGACTAGCTCCGGGAAAGGGGGAGGTGTTGAGCAGTTCTTC.